This T cell receptor beta chain was retrieved from a study of CD8 T cells in Susac syndrome. CDR3 length: 11 residues. V was shortened by 7 bases and J by 9 bases, with 12 bases between the two germline ends. The germline V gene has CDR1 KGHSH and CDR2 LQKENI. When the RNA was reverse transcribed, random hexamers were used with an input of roughly 0.45 to 1 ug. The method of amplification for TCR beta CDR3 was immunoSEQ multiplex PCR, covering 54 Vbeta and 13 Jbeta. A single record per CDR3 protein comes from TCRdb applying MiXCR to the immunoSEQ multiplex PCR reads. Of about 120,000 distinct CDR3 sequences listed, over 85% were seen once; the top ten hold approximately 0.2%.

Sequencing used CD8+ T cells from PBMCs. The source is a human donor with Susac syndrome. The V call is TRBV18, the J call TRBJ1-1; a possible D gene is TRBD1 (5 bases). CDR3: CASFRDEKAFF. The CDR3 DNA reads TGTGCCAGCTTTCGGGACGAAAAAGCTTTCTTT.